Listed here are 2 T cell receptor beta chains from one sample, sequenced in a study of cytomegalovirus exposure and HLA in healthy donors. Primers for the PCR totalled 60 Vbeta and 13 Jbeta. Repertoires were generated with immunoSEQ multiplex PCR, while TCRdb's copy carries only in-frame clones and drops some. The sample has 120,000 or so clones, roughly 78% seen once. Source material: PBMCs. These TCRs come from a man aged 25-45 years in good health and CMV-seropositive.

The chain links TRBV6-6 to TRBJ1-3; 7 bases line up with TRBD1. The junction had 2 bases not matched to a gene; V was cut back by 0 bases and J by 0 bases. The length of the CDR3 is 16 residues. Germline CDR1 and CDR2: MNHNY and SVGAGI (reference sequence). Here the CDR3 DNA reads TGTGCCAGCAGTTACTCGGGACAGAGCTCTGGAAACACCATATATTTT. It translates to CASSYSGQSSGNTIYF.

The chain uses TRBV5-4 and TRBJ2-4, with 11 bases that match TRBD2. The V and J ends lost 7 bases and 0 bases, in that order; junction bases with no gene match: 12. CDR3 length: 18 amino acids. Germline CDR1 SGHNT, CDR2 YYREEE (reference sequence). CDR3 sequence reads: CASGIAGGPLLAKNIQYF. For the CDR3, the DNA is TGTGCCAGCGGCATAGCGGGAGGGCCTCTTCTAGCCAAAAACATTCAGTACTTC.